The clone carrying this TCR beta chain was counted only a few times. What it recognizes is unknown. The sort gate was single viable CD3+CD4+CD8-CD45RO+ cells for memory CD4+ T cells. After thawing, CD4+ T cells were positively selected. The protocol was immunoSEQ multiplex PCR, while the TCRdb copy is restricted to in-frame clones and leaves out a portion. The table records about 27,000 clones, around 72% of them present only once. These data are taken from a study of memory CD4+ T cells and cytomegalovirus serostatus. Study background: Donors were healthy Belgian adults, 9 CMV seropositive and fewer than 30 seronegative.

Whole-study results and caveats: Each of around 69 CMV-associated TCRbeta sequences occurred in one to five individuals. Median bootstrapped AUC for CMV status was roughly 0.95 originally, approximately 0.9 US-trained.

This TCR was sampled from an adult in good health and CMV-seronegative. Sequences were obtained from memory CD4+ T cells from blood.

The CDR3 DNA reads as TGTGCCTGGAGTCTCGGCTCTGGAAACACCATATATTTT. The encoded protein is CAWSLGSGNTIYF. The rearrangement joins TRBV30 to TRBJ1-3; D unresolved. Trimming took 2 bases from V and 0 from J, leaving 5 bases between them. This CDR3 is built from 13 residues. CDR1 is GTSNPN, CDR2 SVGIG, per germline (reference sequence).